These T cell receptor beta chains were read from a single sample in a study of sequential checkpoint blockade in melanoma. Here immunoSEQ multiplex PCR was the method, and the copy in TCRdb shows in-frame clones only, minus some. The table includes some 14,000 clones, 76% detected once. The sample in question was CD8+ T cells sorted from blood (inferred from file names), obtained from a patient given nivolumab and ipilimumab in sequence. The receptors were gathered from a human patient with melanoma. Some clones in this sample may be carry-over from other donors' samples. The CDR3 runs from the conserved cysteine through the conserved F or W. A D gene is named only where the DNA matches it firmly. Size values are once, few and many counts, or a class for expanded clones, and some rows have none.

clone_size	v_call	d_call	j_call	cdr3_aa	cdr3_nt
-	TRBV6-5	-	TRBJ1-4	CASRPSLATNEKLFF	TGTGCCAGCAGGCCAAGCTTAGCAACTAATGAAAAACTGTTTTTT
-	TRBV7-6	TRBD1	TRBJ1-6	CASSLEGTGRNSPLHF	TGTGCCAGCAGCTTAGAGGGGACAGGGAGGAATTCACCCCTCCACTTT
few	TRBV19	-	TRBJ1-5	CASSIYRDNQPQHF	TGTGCCAGTAGTATCTACAGAGACAATCAGCCCCAGCATTTT
-	TRBV2	TRBD2	TRBJ2-2	CASRPRGLAENTGELFF	TGTGCCAGCAGGCCTAGAGGGCTAGCGGAGAACACCGGGGAGCTGTTTTTT
once	TRBV9	TRBD2	TRBJ2-5	CASSAAGGIQETQYF	TGTGCCAGCAGCGCAGCGGGGGGGATCCAAGAGACCCAGTACTTC
-	TRBV4-3	-	TRBJ2-7	CASSQDRAGYEQYF	TGCGCCAGCAGCCAAGATCGCGCCGGCTACGAGCAGTACTTC
once	TRBV19	TRBD1	TRBJ2-7	CASSIRDRTYEQYF	TGTGCCAGTAGTATAAGGGACAGGACCTACGAGCAGTACTTC
-	TRBV2	TRBD2	TRBJ2-7	CASRTRTSGLQEQYF	TGTGCCAGCAGGACCCGGACTAGCGGCCTTCAGGAGCAGTACTTC
-	TRBV16	-	TRBJ2-3	CASSHAGTDTQYF	TGTGCCAGCAGCCACGCCGGGACAGATACGCAGTATTTT
-	TRBV7-9	TRBD1	TRBJ1-2	CASSFSNSGQGAYGYTF	TGTGCCAGCAGCTTTTCAAACAGTGGACAGGGGGCATATGGCTACACCTTC
-	TRBV19	-	TRBJ2-1	CASSIGGGARNEQFF	TGTGCCAGTAGTATAGGAGGGGGGGCGCGGAATGAGCAGTTCTTC
-	TRBV10-3	-	TRBJ2-1	CAISPTGNEQFF	TGTGCCATCAGCCCCACAGGGAATGAGCAGTTCTTC
-	TRBV7-7	-	TRBJ2-2	CASSPHITGELFF	TGTGCCAGCAGCCCTCACATAACCGGGGAGCTGTTTTTT
-	TRBV11-2	-	TRBJ1-1	CASSLVLTEAFF	TGTGCCAGCAGCTTAGTACTCACTGAAGCTTTCTTT
-	TRBV4-3	-	TRBJ2-7	CASSQAQTSSYEQYF	TGCGCCAGCAGCCAAGCACAGACAAGCTCCTACGAGCAGTACTTC
-	TRBV5-4	-	TRBJ2-2	CASSLEAGGSSGELFF	TGTGCCAGCAGCTTGGAGGCAGGGGGGTCTTCCGGGGAGCTGTTTTTT
-	TRBV7-2	-	TRBJ2-3	CASSLTGGATDTQYF	TGTGCCAGCAGCCTAACAGGGGGGGCGACAGATACGCAGTATTTT
-	TRBV19	-	TRBJ1-1	CASSALPYNTEAFF	TGTGCCAGTAGTGCCCTCCCCTACAACACTGAAGCTTTCTTT
-	TRBV6-1	TRBD2	TRBJ2-5	CASSEWGLAGGEQETQYF	TGTGCCAGCAGTGAATGGGGACTAGCGGGGGGGGAGCAAGAGACCCAGTACTTC
-	TRBV11-2	-	TRBJ2-7	CASSFGDYEQYF	TGTGCCAGCAGCTTCGGAGACTACGAGCAGTACTTC
-	TRBV4-3	-	TRBJ1-2	CASSQGTDITPNYGYTF	TGCGCCAGCAGCCAAGGGACAGATATAACACCCAACTATGGCTACACCTTC
few	TRBV18	-	TRBJ1-6	CASSPLTGKDSPLHF	TGTGCCAGCTCACCACTAACCGGGAAGGATTCACCCCTCCACTTT
few	TRBV7-3	TRBD1	TRBJ2-7	CASSRRDRVVEEQYF	TGTGCCAGCAGCCGTAGGGACAGAGTCGTGGAAGAGCAGTACTTC
-	TRBV5-1	-	TRBJ1-2	CASSLVSGDEWNYGYTF	TGCGCCAGCAGCTTGGTTTCAGGGGATGAATGGAACTATGGCTACACCTTC
-	TRBV5-4	TRBD1	TRBJ1-1	CANGQAGSEAFF	TGTGCCAACGGACAGGCTGGCTCTGAAGCTTTCTTT
-	TRBV5-4	-	TRBJ2-7	CASRGALSYEQYF	TGTGCCAGCAGAGGGGCTTTGTCCTACGAGCAGTACTTC
few	TRBV27	-	TRBJ2-2	CASTSGGANTGELFF	TGTGCCAGCACATCGGGGGGCGCGAACACCGGGGAGCTGTTTTTT
once	TRBV7-9	-	TRBJ1-4	CASSFSSGNEKLFF	TGTGCCAGCAGCTTCAGCTCGGGGAATGAAAAACTGTTTTTT
-	TRBV4-1	TRBD1	TRBJ1-4	CASSQDRRDRGPKRGEKLFF	TGCGCCAGCAGCCAAGATCGGAGGGACAGGGGGCCCAAACGGGGTGAAAAACTGTTTTTT